The rows below give T cell receptor beta chains drawn from one sample of a study of post-analysis software for immune sequencing data. TCRdb called the PCR reads again in MiXCR, with one record for every CDR3 protein. The data hold 650,000 to 850,000 distinct CDR3 sequences, with roughly 58% observed a single time. Source material: blood. All receptors derive from a girl aged 10 to 17 with multiple sclerosis. Both conserved end residues are part of each CDR3. The order of the fields is D gene, clone size, V gene, J gene, CDR3 protein, CDR3 DNA. The D gene is left open where the match is weak. For some rows the clone size is stated as once, few or many, or as a class when expanded; others skip it.

d_call: TRBD2
clone_size: few
v_call: TRBV13
j_call: TRBJ2-3
cdr3_aa: CASSLAGERTDTQYF
cdr3_nt: TGTGCCAGCAGCCTAGCGGGGGAGAGGACAGATACGCAGTATTTT

d_call: TRBD1
clone_size: .
v_call: TRBV12-3/TRBV12-4
j_call: TRBJ2-6
cdr3_aa: CASSLSRDRGPGANVLTF
cdr3_nt: TGTGCCAGCAGTTTAAGCCGGGACAGGGGGCCTGGGGCCAACGTCCTGACTTTC

d_call: .
clone_size: few
v_call: TRBV29-1
j_call: TRBJ1-2
cdr3_aa: CSVDGQQEIYTF
cdr3_nt: TGCAGCGTTGATGGTCAACAGGAGATCTACACCTTC

d_call: .
clone_size: .
v_call: TRBV12-3/TRBV12-4
j_call: TRBJ1-1
cdr3_aa: CASSFRRPLRGAFF
cdr3_nt: TGTGCCAGCAGTTTTCGCAGGCCACTGAGGGGAGCTTTCTTT

d_call: .
clone_size: .
v_call: TRBV21-1
j_call: TRBJ2-7
cdr3_aa: CASRQGVDEQYF
cdr3_nt: TGTGCCAGCAGACAGGGGGTGGACGAGCAGTACTTC

d_call: TRBD1
clone_size: few
v_call: TRBV2
j_call: TRBJ2-7
cdr3_aa: CASDPPTGTGNAYEQYF
cdr3_nt: TGTGCCAGCGACCCACCCACCGGGACAGGGAACGCCTACGAGCAGTACTTC

d_call: .
clone_size: .
v_call: TRBV29-1
j_call: TRBJ2-1
cdr3_aa: CSAVGRVLRDHNEQFF
cdr3_nt: TGCAGCGCCGTAGGACGTGTGTTAAGGGACCACAATGAGCAGTTCTTC

d_call: .
clone_size: .
v_call: TRBV10-3
j_call: TRBJ1-2
cdr3_aa: CATTSVGNYGYTF
cdr3_nt: TGTGCCACCACAAGTGTTGGGAACTATGGCTACACCTTC

d_call: TRBD1
clone_size: once
v_call: TRBV5-1
j_call: TRBJ1-1
cdr3_aa: CASSTPGQGIEAFF
cdr3_nt: TGCGCCAGCAGCACACCGGGACAGGGGATTGAGGCTTTCTTT

d_call: TRBD2
clone_size: .
v_call: TRBV19
j_call: TRBJ2-1
cdr3_aa: CASSTGTTQPNEQFF
cdr3_nt: TGTGCCAGTAGTACCGGGACTACCCAACCCAATGAGCAGTTCTTC

d_call: TRBD2
clone_size: .
v_call: TRBV7-3
j_call: TRBJ2-3
cdr3_aa: CASSRLIGTSGGTDTQYF
cdr3_nt: TGTGCCAGCAGCCGCCTTATTGGGACTAGCGGGGGCACAGATACGCAGTATTTT

d_call: .
clone_size: few
v_call: TRBV7-2
j_call: TRBJ2-7
cdr3_aa: CASSLDPGTYEQYF
cdr3_nt: TGTGCCAGCAGCTTAGATCCGGGAACTTACGAGCAGTACTTC

d_call: .
clone_size: .
v_call: TRBV12-3/TRBV12-4
j_call: TRBJ1-2
cdr3_aa: CASNEAGNYGYTF
cdr3_nt: TGTGCCAGCAACGAGGCCGGGAACTATGGCTACACCTTC

d_call: .
clone_size: .
v_call: TRBV5-1
j_call: TRBJ1-2
cdr3_aa: CASSLVAGAGGYTF
cdr3_nt: TGCGCCAGCAGCTTGGTTGCAGGGGCGGGAGGCTACACCTTC

d_call: .
clone_size: .
v_call: TRBV29-1
j_call: TRBJ2-3
cdr3_aa: CSVEMAGPRTDTQYF
cdr3_nt: TGCAGCGTGGAAATGGCCGGCCCACGCACAGATACGCAGTATTTT

d_call: TRBD1
clone_size: .
v_call: TRBV20-1
j_call: TRBJ2-7
cdr3_aa: CSAAARDRGGYEQYF
cdr3_nt: TGCAGTGCTGCAGCCCGGGACAGGGGAGGGTACGAGCAGTACTTC

d_call: TRBD2
clone_size: .
v_call: TRBV6-6
j_call: TRBJ2-3
cdr3_aa: CASSYPGGASTDTQYF
cdr3_nt: TGTGCCAGCAGTTATCCCGGGGGGGCTAGCACAGATACGCAGTATTTT

d_call: .
clone_size: .
v_call: TRBV27
j_call: TRBJ2-5
cdr3_aa: CASTTRRDPQETQYF
cdr3_nt: TGTGCCAGCACCACCCGGCGAGATCCCCAAGAGACCCAGTACTTC

d_call: TRBD2
clone_size: .
v_call: TRBV20-1
j_call: TRBJ2-3
cdr3_aa: CSARDMASGEGDTQYF
cdr3_nt: TGCAGTGCTAGAGATATGGCTAGCGGGGAGGGTGATACGCAGTATTTT

d_call: TRBD1
clone_size: .
v_call: TRBV29-1
j_call: TRBJ2-2
cdr3_aa: CSAAGRGQSGELFF
cdr3_nt: TGCAGCGCCGCCGGCAGGGGGCAGTCCGGGGAGCTGTTTTTT

d_call: .
clone_size: .
v_call: TRBV6-4
j_call: TRBJ2-3
cdr3_aa: CASSESWNERDTQYF
cdr3_nt: TGTGCCAGCAGTGAGTCCTGGAATGAAAGAGATACGCAGTATTTT

d_call: .
clone_size: .
v_call: TRBV18
j_call: TRBJ1-2
cdr3_aa: CASSPSRGIYGYTF
cdr3_nt: TGTGCCAGCTCACCGTCCAGAGGAATCTATGGCTACACCTTC

d_call: TRBD1
clone_size: .
v_call: TRBV10-3
j_call: TRBJ2-7
cdr3_aa: CASTRQGSYEQYF
cdr3_nt: TGTGCCTCTACCCGACAGGGTTCCTACGAGCAGTACTTC

d_call: TRBD2
clone_size: .
v_call: TRBV9
j_call: TRBJ2-1
cdr3_aa: CASSDYSSGAIREQFF
cdr3_nt: TGTGCCAGCAGCGATTACTCTAGCGGGGCCATCCGGGAGCAGTTCTTC

d_call: .
clone_size: .
v_call: TRBV11-1
j_call: TRBJ2-5
cdr3_aa: CASSRLRPGESPSAQETQYF
cdr3_nt: TGTGCCAGCAGCCGTTTACGTCCGGGGGAGAGTCCCTCCGCCCAAGAGACCCAGTACTTC

d_call: TRBD1
clone_size: .
v_call: TRBV7-2
j_call: TRBJ1-4
cdr3_aa: CASSLRGTAEKLFF
cdr3_nt: TGTGCCAGCAGCTTACGTGGGACAGCCGAAAAACTGTTTTTT

d_call: .
clone_size: .
v_call: TRBV6-5
j_call: TRBJ1-2
cdr3_aa: CASSYQGPGGYTF
cdr3_nt: TGTGCCAGCAGTTACCAAGGGCCCGGTGGCTACACCTTC

d_call: .
clone_size: .
v_call: TRBV4-1
j_call: TRBJ1-1
cdr3_aa: CASSRHRGGARVRDTEAFF
cdr3_nt: TGCGCCAGCAGCCGCCACCGGGGGGGAGCCAGGGTAAGGGACACTGAAGCTTTCTTT

d_call: .
clone_size: .
v_call: TRBV14
j_call: TRBJ2-3
cdr3_aa: CASSQRDNTDTQYF
cdr3_nt: TGTGCCAGCAGCCAACGGGACAACACAGATACGCAGTATTTT

d_call: .
clone_size: .
v_call: TRBV20-1
j_call: TRBJ2-1
cdr3_aa: CSASRLGNEQFF
cdr3_nt: TGCAGTGCTTCTCGACTAGGCAATGAGCAGTTCTTC

d_call: TRBD2
clone_size: .
v_call: TRBV7-9
j_call: TRBJ2-1
cdr3_aa: CASSLAISGTLYNEQFF
cdr3_nt: TGTGCCAGCAGCTTAGCGATTAGCGGGACCCTCTACAATGAGCAGTTCTTC

d_call: TRBD2
clone_size: .
v_call: TRBV5-1
j_call: TRBJ2-3
cdr3_aa: CASSLGTISTDTQYF
cdr3_nt: TGCGCCAGCAGCTTAGGGACTATCAGCACAGATACGCAGTATTTT

d_call: .
clone_size: .
v_call: TRBV3-1
j_call: TRBJ1-2
cdr3_aa: CASSRRTGAYGYTF
cdr3_nt: TGTGCCAGCAGCCGACGGACGGGGGCTTATGGCTACACCTTC

d_call: .
clone_size: .
v_call: TRBV6-2/TRBV6-3
j_call: TRBJ2-7
cdr3_aa: CASSYSRLPYEQYF
cdr3_nt: TGTGCCAGCAGTTACTCGAGACTACCCTACGAGCAGTACTTC

d_call: TRBD1
clone_size: .
v_call: TRBV5-1
j_call: TRBJ1-1
cdr3_aa: CASSLGPTGFGTEAFF
cdr3_nt: TGCGCCAGCAGCTTGGGACCGACAGGGTTTGGCACTGAAGCTTTCTTT

d_call: .
clone_size: .
v_call: TRBV15
j_call: TRBJ2-5
cdr3_aa: CATSRDTDRTQYF
cdr3_nt: TGTGCCACCAGCAGAGATACCGACCGGACCCAGTACTTC

d_call: .
clone_size: .
v_call: TRBV5-1
j_call: TRBJ2-1
cdr3_aa: CASSRSAVEYNEQFF
cdr3_nt: TGCGCCAGCAGCCGTTCGGCGGTAGAATACAATGAGCAGTTCTTC

d_call: TRBD2
clone_size: .
v_call: TRBV20-1
j_call: TRBJ2-7
cdr3_aa: CSASASGRLYEQYF
cdr3_nt: TGCAGTGCTAGCGCTAGCGGGAGACTGTACGAGCAGTACTTC

d_call: TRBD2
clone_size: .
v_call: TRBV7-3
j_call: TRBJ2-3
cdr3_aa: CASSSREGGADTQYF
cdr3_nt: TGTGCCAGCAGCTCACGGGAGGGGGGCGCAGATACGCAGTATTTT

d_call: TRBD1
clone_size: .
v_call: TRBV6-2/TRBV6-3
j_call: TRBJ2-7
cdr3_aa: CASSYRGQHYEQYF
cdr3_nt: TGTGCCAGCAGTTACAGGGGACAGCATTACGAGCAGTACTTC